What follows is one T cell receptor beta chain and its context. Per the study methods: Cell counts per sample came from amplifying reference gene primers. Generated by immunoSEQ multiplex PCR, the TCRdb table keeps only in-frame clones and is missing some. D and trimming were read from the DNA, whereas the V and J calls and clone size are those reported in that table. The table has some 210,000 clones, approximately 82% seen once; the top ten hold 12%. Trimming cost V 0 bases and J 7 bases, with 16 bases left between them. Germline lookup yields CDR1 SGHRS and CDR2 YFSETQ. The CDR3 extends over 15 amino acids. The sample comes from a study of blood T cell repertoires in COVID-19.

This receptor was identified in a woman aged 35 to 49 with acute or convalescent COVID-19. The sequencing input was peripheral blood. V gene TRBV5-1 combines with J gene TRBJ1-1, with D maybe TRBD1 (6 bases). CDR3 protein: CASSLGAGVGREAFF. CDR3 sequence (DNA): TGCGCCAGCAGCTTGGGGGCAGGGGTCGGGCGTGAAGCTTTCTTT. The whole variable domain, filled in from reference TRBV5-1 and TRBJ1-1, reads KAGVTQTPRYLIKTRGQQVTLSCSPISGHRSVSWYQQTPGQGLQFLFEYFSETQRNKGNFPGRFSGRQFSNSRSEMNVSTLELGDSALYLCASSLGAGVGREAFFGQGTRLTVV.